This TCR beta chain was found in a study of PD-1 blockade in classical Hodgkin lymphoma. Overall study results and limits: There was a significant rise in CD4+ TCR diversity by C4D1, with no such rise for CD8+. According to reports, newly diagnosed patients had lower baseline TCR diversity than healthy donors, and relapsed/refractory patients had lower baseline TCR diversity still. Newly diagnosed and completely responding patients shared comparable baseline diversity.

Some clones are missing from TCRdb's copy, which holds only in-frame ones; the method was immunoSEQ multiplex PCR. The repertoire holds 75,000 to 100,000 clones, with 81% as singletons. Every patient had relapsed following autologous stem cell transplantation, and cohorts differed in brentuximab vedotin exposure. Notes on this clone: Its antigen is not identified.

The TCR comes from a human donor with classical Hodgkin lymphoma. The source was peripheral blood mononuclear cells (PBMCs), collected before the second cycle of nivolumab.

DNA for the CDR3: TGTGCCAGCAGCCCAGGGGGTACCTACAATGAGCAGTTCTTC. This translates into CASSPGGTYNEQFF. This chain joins TRBV28 and TRBJ2-1, with TRBD1 matching over 7 bases. From germline, CDR1 is MDHEN and CDR2 SYDVKM. V was pared by 6 bases and J by 2 bases, with 4 bases of the junction left unmatched. CDR3 length: 14 amino acids.